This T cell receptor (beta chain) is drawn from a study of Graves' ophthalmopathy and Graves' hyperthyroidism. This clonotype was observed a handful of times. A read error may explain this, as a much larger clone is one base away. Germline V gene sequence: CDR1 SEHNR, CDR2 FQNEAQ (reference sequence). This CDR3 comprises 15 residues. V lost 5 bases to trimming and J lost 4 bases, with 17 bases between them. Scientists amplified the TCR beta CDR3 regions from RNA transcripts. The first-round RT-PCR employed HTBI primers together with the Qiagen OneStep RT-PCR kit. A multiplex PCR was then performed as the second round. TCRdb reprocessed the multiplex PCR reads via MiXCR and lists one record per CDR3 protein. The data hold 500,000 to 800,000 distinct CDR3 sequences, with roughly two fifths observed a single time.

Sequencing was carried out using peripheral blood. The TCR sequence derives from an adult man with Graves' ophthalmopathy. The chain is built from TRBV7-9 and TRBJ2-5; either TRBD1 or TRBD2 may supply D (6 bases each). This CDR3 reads CASSIRGATGETQYF. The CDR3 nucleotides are TGTGCCAGCAGCATAAGGGGGGCAACGGGAGAGACCCAGTACTTC.